This TCR beta chain was retrieved from a study of OX40 agonist ivuxolimab in advanced cancers. Broadly, across the study: The costimulatory receptor OX40 (CD134) was targeted by ivuxolimab, a fully human IgG2 agonistic monoclonal antibody. In the dose-escalation cohort, around four fifths of patients were male, and the mean age was approximately 64 years, with a range of about 23 to 80. Peripheral TCRbeta sequencing was intended to test whether TCR sequence diversity was altered and clonal T-cell expansion was caused by ivuxolimab. Prior anti-PD-1, anti-PD-L1 or anti-CTLA-4 therapy was permitted, and less than 45% of dose-escalation patients had received checkpoint inhibitors. Of the approximately 53 patients in dose escalation, around 19 had hepatocellular carcinoma, some 15 had melanoma, 9 had renal cell carcinoma and 9 had head and neck cancer. Partial responses occurred in three dose-escalation patients, of whom one had hepatocellular carcinoma and two had cutaneous melanoma. The monotherapy dose-escalation portion (N = 52 patients) of the phase I ivuxolimab trial is reported in the paper. Intravenous ivuxolimab was administered to patients every 2 weeks at six dose levels: 0.01, 0.1, 0.3, 1.5, 3 and 10 mg/kg. Here is what the overall study found, with its caveats: After ivuxolimab, expanded clones were on average more numerous among CD8+ T cells than among CD4+ T cells. In the 0.1-3.0 mg/kg groups, partial responders were among the patients with the lowest normalized peripheral clonal expansion, particularly in CD8+ T cells. Low levels of normalized T-cell clonal expansion were also seen in some patients who did not respond. At doses of 0.1 to 3.0 mg/kg, clonal expansion of both CD4+ and CD8+ blood T cells was observed from baseline to week 6. Antigen specificity was not determined for the clonally expanded peripheral T cells.

Genomic DNA was isolated from the sorted cells so that the TCRbeta CDR3 region could be sequenced. The immunoSEQ Assay was used to sequence the TCRbeta CDR3 regions. TCRdb obtained this table from immuneACCESS and retained in-frame rearrangements with V and J assigned. These tables miss some clones; where compared with another copy, unresolved V genes account for less than half of the shortfall, and the remainder is unexplained. The sample table records about 100,000 clones; about 86% of these occur just once. The ten top clones hold more than 5.5% of the sample. Worth noting for this clone: No cognate antigen has been identified for it. Base qualities are not at hand, and no much larger clone is one base apart.

V and J are truncated by 6 bases and 15 bases respectively, leaving an intervening sequence of 21 bases. CDR1 and CDR2 were assigned from the germline V gene as KGHSH and LQKENI. Including cysteine and phenylalanine, the CDR3 has 13 amino acids. The only DNA kept is the CDR3, 39 bases in frame from the first base. Patients with autoimmune disease history or receiving systemic immunosuppression were excluded from the trial. Peripheral blood for TCR sequencing was collected from all dose cohorts at baseline, on cycle 4 day 1, and on cycle 7 day 1. The samples were taken from a phase I, first-in-human, multicenter, open-label dose-escalation trial of ivuxolimab. Adults with locally advanced or metastatic melanoma, renal cell carcinoma, hepatocellular carcinoma or head and neck squamous cell carcinoma were enrolled in the trial. CD4+ and CD8+ T cells were sorted separately from peripheral blood before TCR sequencing.

The V gene is TRBV18 and the J gene is TRBJ2-1; tentative D gene TRBD2, with 5 bases matching. This sequence originates from an adult with an advanced solid tumor such as melanoma, head and neck, liver or kidney cancer. The sample here was CD4+ or CD8+ T cells sorted from blood, taken in a trial of the OX40 agonist ivuxolimab. The sequenced DNA: TGTGCCAGCTCTCCCTCCCAGGACTGGGCCCTGTTCTTC. This encodes CASSPSQDWALFF.